The 15 T cell receptor beta chains given below trace back to one sample, sequenced in a study of CD8 T cells in Susac syndrome. Random hexamers were used to reverse transcribe roughly 0.45 to 1 ug of RNA. Each CDR3 protein is one row after TCRdb ran MiXCR on the immunoSEQ multiplex PCR reads. Found here are about 120,000 distinct CDR3 sequences, about 95% of them singletons; the top ten hold approximately 0.089%. The sample comprised CD4+ T cells from PBMCs. The receptors stem from a human donor in good health.

The chain has TRBV4-3 and TRBJ1-6; D not resolved. The CDR3 is 15 residues long. Germline CDR1 and CDR2: LGHNA and YSLEER. V shed 0 bases and J shed 7 bases, with 10 bases lying between them. CDR3 sequence: CASSQDGVRNSPLHF. The CDR3 nucleotides are TGCGCCAGCAGCCAAGATGGGGTGAGGAATTCACCCCTCCACTTT.

The chain joins TRBV12-5 to TRBJ2-2; D not certain. The CDR3 consists of 12 residues. The germline V and J ends were trimmed by 6 bases and 1 base, with 3 bases remaining between them. The germline gives CDR1 LGHNT, CDR2 FRNRAP. The CDR3 sequence: CASGGNTGELFF. Written as DNA, the CDR3 is TGTGCTAGTGGAGGGAACACCGGGGAGCTGTTTTTT.

The rearrangement joins TRBV28 to TRBJ1-4; the match to TRBD1 covers 9 bases. Germline V gene lookup returns CDR1 MDHEN and CDR2 SYDVKM. This CDR3 contains 16 residues. The V segment lost 5 bases and the J segment 6 bases; nucleotides outside the gene matches: 10. The CDR3 sequence is CASSGTGLWSDEKLFF. CDR3 DNA sequence: TGTGCCAGCAGTGGGACAGGGTTATGGTCCGATGAAAAACTGTTTTTT.

J is TRBJ1-5 and V is TRBV2; D is perhaps TRBD1 (6 bases). Trimming stripped 11 bases from V and 0 bases from J, with 17 bases between. Looked up from germline, CDR1 is SNHLY and CDR2 is FYNNEI. The CDR3 covers 15 residues. The DNA of the CDR3 is TGTGCCTCGACGGGGGGGGCATATAGCAATCAGCCCCAGCATTTT. Its translation is CASTGGAYSNQPQHF.

J is TRBJ1-1 and V is TRBV5-8, with unresolved D. V shed 2 bases and J shed 3 bases, with 11 bases lying between them. CDR1 and CDR2 from the germline V gene are SGHTS and YDEGEE. CDR3 size: 14 residues. DNA for the CDR3: TGTGCCAGCAGCTTTTCGGGGAAGCACACTGAAGCTTTCTTT. This encodes CASSFSGKHTEAFF.

The rearrangement links TRBV3-1 to TRBJ2-2; 7 nucleotides agree with TRBD2. CDR3 length: 14 residues. Germline assignment: CDR1 LGHDT and CDR2 YNNKEL (reference sequence). With V trimmed by 3 bases and J by 6 bases, 4 bases remained unmatched. This CDR3 is CASSQTSNPGELFF. In nucleotides, the CDR3 is TGTGCCAGCAGCCAGACTAGCAATCCCGGGGAGCTGTTTTTT.

CDR3 nucleotide sequence: TGTGCCAGCAGCGTAGATGGGACAGGGGGCCGGGAGCAGTACTTC. Its translation: CASSVDGTGGREQYF. The genes are TRBV9 and TRBJ2-7, with 12 bases that match TRBD1. Per germline, CDR1 SGDLS and CDR2 YYNGEE. The CDR3 spans 15 residues. The V and J ends lost 0 bases and 7 bases, in that order; junction bases with no gene match: 5.

This clonotype was seen a single time. This CDR3 is CASRDPTADEINEQFF. The CDR3 DNA follows: TGTGCCAGCAGGGACCCGACAGCGGATGAAATCAATGAGCAGTTCTTC. This sequence joins TRBV2 and TRBJ2-1; D tentatively reads TRBD1 or TRBD2 (5 bases each). CDR1 is SNHLY, CDR2 FYNNEI, per germline. The germline V and J ends were trimmed by 6 bases and 6 bases, with 21 bases remaining between them. This CDR3 spans 16 amino acids.

The genes are TRBV20-1 and TRBJ1-1; 7 bases fit TRBD1. The CDR3 runs 16 residues. With V trimmed by 0 bases and J by 1 base, 8 bases remained unmatched. Germline lookup yields CDR1 DFQATT and CDR2 SNEGSKA (reference sequence). The CDR3 loop is CSARDEGALKNTEAFF. The CDR3 bases are TGCAGTGCTAGAGATGAGGGGGCCCTTAAGAACACTGAAGCTTTCTTT.

The gene calls are TRBV7-9 and TRBJ1-5; 7 bases match TRBD1. The V and J ends lost 8 bases and 6 bases, in that order; junction bases with no gene match: 16. Germline-derived CDR1 and CDR2 are SEHNR and FQNEAQ (reference sequence). This CDR3 has 16 residues. CDR3 nucleotides: TGTGCCAGCGCGCCTCCGGGACAGTTTGCCAGTCAGCCCCAGCATTTT. Translating gives CASAPPGQFASQPQHF.

The chain recombines TRBV6-1 with TRBJ2-7, with 8 bases aligning to TRBD1. The CDR3 is made up of 12 amino acids. Germline CDR1 MNHNS, CDR2 SASEGT. Trimming cost V 11 bases and J 0 bases; bases outside gene matches: 3. CDR3: CASGGSSYEQYF. The CDR3 DNA reads as TGTGCCTCAGGGGGCAGCTCCTACGAGCAGTACTTC.

The CDR3 DNA reads as TGCAGCGTTTCAGGCTCTGGAAACACCATATATTTT. This translates into CSVSGSGNTIYF. The chain links TRBV29-1 to TRBJ1-3; D uncertain. The CDR3 consists of 12 residues. Germline V lookup: CDR1 SQVTM, CDR2 ANQGSEA. V was trimmed by 5 bases and J by 0 bases, leaving 5 bases between them.

Here the CDR3 reads CASSQDPGLGSYEQYF. In DNA form, the CDR3 reads TGTGCCAGCAGCCAAGATCCGGGACTAGGGTCCTACGAGCAGTACTTC. The chain joins TRBV4-2 to TRBJ2-7; 8 bases are a match to TRBD2. Germline V CDR1 and CDR2: LGHNA, YNFKEQ. J was trimmed by 1 base and V by 0 bases; bases with no gene match: 5. CDR3 length: 16 residues.

V usage is TRBV10-3 and J usage is TRBJ1-2, with 8 nucleotides matching TRBD1. The CDR3 runs 15 residues. V lost 0 bases and J lost 2; bases outside the gene matches: 2. The V gene's germline CDR1 is ENHRY and CDR2 SYGVKD. CDR3 region: CAISESTGGNYGYTF. CDR3 DNA sequence: TGTGCCATCAGTGAGTCCACAGGGGGGAACTATGGCTACACCTTC.

Turning to this clonotype: The junction departs from germline at one end; a sequencing error may be responsible. V usage is TRBV4-1 and J usage is TRBJ2-2; D is unclear. The germline gives CDR1 MGHRA, CDR2 YSYEKL. The CDR3 extends over 14 amino acids. The CDR3 is CASSQVHDTGELFF. The CDR3 DNA is TGCGCCAGCAGTCAAGTCCATGACACCGGGGAGCTGTTTTTT.